Listed here are 3 T cell receptor beta chains from one sample, sequenced in a study of beta chain features in type 1 diabetes. Reverse transcribing all isolated RNA meant expressed TCRB transcripts were sequenced. Data came from immunoSEQ multiplex PCR; TCRdb stores just in-frame clones and leaves some out. The table lists around 250,000 clones, roughly 24% of them singletons, with over 0.01% in the top ten. Their antigens remain unidentified. Study-level results: Within each of all four CD4+ subsets, Type 1 diabetes patients had TCRB CDR3s that were moderately but significantly shorter.

The sequencing input was naive CD4+ T cells from blood. All receptors derive from a woman in her twenties or thirties with type 1 diabetes.

The V call is TRBV29-1, the J call TRBJ1-1; D is undetermined. Germline CDR1 reads SQVTM; CDR2 reads ANQGSEA. V dropped 7 bases and J dropped 1 base, with 19 bases sitting between them. This CDR3 spans 15 amino acids. The chain's CDR3 is CSAGLTTHPNTEAFF. The CDR3 region has the DNA TGCAGCGCCGGACTTACGACGCACCCGAACACTGAAGCTTTCTTT.

The chain carries TRBV6-5 and TRBJ1-1; D remains unclear. The CDR3 is 14 residues long. The germline V gene encodes CDR1 MNHEY and CDR2 SVGAGI. V dropped 7 bases and J dropped 1 base, with 13 bases sitting between them. DNA of the CDR3: TGTGCCAGCACCGTAATACCGGGGAACACTGAAGCTTTCTTT. Translation: CASTVIPGNTEAFF.

The chain joins TRBV30 to TRBJ1-2; D perhaps matches TRBD1 (6 bases). V lost 5 bases and J lost 5, with 15 bases in between. Germline loops: CDR1 GTSNPN, CDR2 SVGIG (reference sequence). The CDR3 length is 13 residues. Here the CDR3 DNA reads TGTGCCTGGGATCAGGGGATTGGGTATGGCTACACCTTC. Translation: CAWDQGIGYGYTF.